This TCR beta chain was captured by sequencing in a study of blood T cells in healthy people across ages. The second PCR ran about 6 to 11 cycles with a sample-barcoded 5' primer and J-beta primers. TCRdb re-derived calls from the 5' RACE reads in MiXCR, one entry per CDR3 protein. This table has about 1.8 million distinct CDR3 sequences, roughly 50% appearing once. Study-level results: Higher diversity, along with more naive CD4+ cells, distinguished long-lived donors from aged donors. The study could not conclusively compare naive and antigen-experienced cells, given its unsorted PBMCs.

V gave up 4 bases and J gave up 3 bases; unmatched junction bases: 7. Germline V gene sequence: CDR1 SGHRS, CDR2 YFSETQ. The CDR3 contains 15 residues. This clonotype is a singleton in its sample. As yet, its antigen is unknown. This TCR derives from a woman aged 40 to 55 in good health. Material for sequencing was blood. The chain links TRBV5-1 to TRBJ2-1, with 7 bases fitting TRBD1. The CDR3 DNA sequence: TGCGCCAGCAGCATACGGACAGGAGACTACAATGAGCAGTTCTTC. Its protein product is CASSIRTGDYNEQFF.